These 15 T cell receptor beta chains came from one sample sequenced in a study of OX40 agonist ivuxolimab in advanced cancers. Libraries were prepared by immunoSEQ multiplex PCR; TCRdb keeps only in-frame clonotypes and omits some of them. The sample lists about 80,000 clones, 90% seen once, with approximately 0.69% in the top ten. Specimen: CD4+ or CD8+ T cells sorted from blood, collected in a trial of the OX40 agonist ivuxolimab. These TCRs come from an adult with an advanced solid tumor such as melanoma, head and neck, liver or kidney cancer.

J is TRBJ2-7 and V is TRBV18; 7 bases agree with TRBD2. V shed 4 bases and J 4 bases; nucleotides not matched to a gene: 7. Germline lookup yields CDR1 KGHSH and CDR2 LQKENI. CDR3 size: 14 residues. CDR3 nucleotides: TGTGCCAGCTCACAGGGCGGAGCGGGGTACGAGCAGTACTTC. Its translation is CASSQGGAGYEQYF.

This chain joins TRBV19 and TRBJ1-5; the D is unclear. V was shortened by 1 base and J by 8 bases, with 12 bases between the two germline ends. This CDR3 comprises 14 residues. Germline loops: CDR1 LNHDA, CDR2 SQIVND (reference sequence). As DNA, the CDR3 is TGTGCCAGTAGTATAGTTGGGCAGGAGAAGCCCCAGCATTTT. Amino acids: CASSIVGQEKPQHF.

The rearrangement uses TRBV7-2 and TRBJ2-7; D call uncertain. Germline CDR1 reads SGHTA; CDR2 reads FQGNSA. V was trimmed by 1 base and J by 3 bases, leaving 10 bases between them. This CDR3 spans 14 amino acids. The chain's CDR3 is CASSLVQVNYEQYF. CDR3 in DNA: TGTGCCAGCAGCTTAGTCCAGGTGAACTACGAGCAGTACTTC.

The chain has TRBV15 and TRBJ2-6; D uncertain. Between the trimmed V and J ends, which lost 1 base and 2 bases, there was a span of 6 bases. The CDR3 has 15 amino acids. Per germline, CDR1 LNHNV and CDR2 YYDKDF (reference sequence). DNA of the CDR3: TGTGCCACCAGCAGAGTGGCAGCTGGGGCCAACGTCCTGACTTTC. Residues: CATSRVAAGANVLTF.

The V call is TRBV11-2, the J call TRBJ1-3; D remains ambiguous. This CDR3 comprises 13 residues. The V end was cut by 1 base, the J end by 8 bases, with 9 bases between. The germline V gene encodes CDR1 SGHAT and CDR2 FQNNGV. The CDR3: CASSLGQRDTIYF. The CDR3 DNA follows: TGTGCCAGCAGCTTAGGGCAGCGCGACACCATATATTTT.

The genes are TRBV7-8 and TRBJ1-5, with a weak D call TRBD1 (5 bases). This CDR3 is 14 amino acids long. The V gene lost 7 bases and the J gene lost 7 bases, with 17 bases spanning the gap. Germline V CDR1 and CDR2: SGHVS, FQNEAQ. The CDR3: CASTPEGSSQPQHF. The CDR3 region has the DNA TGTGCCAGCACGCCCGAGGGGAGTTCGCAGCCCCAGCATTTT.

V usage is TRBV28 and J usage is TRBJ2-2; no definite D call. CDR1 is MDHEN and CDR2 is SYDVKM in the germline V gene. V was clipped by 7 bases and J by 4 bases, with 7 bases between them. CDR3 size: 12 residues. CDR3 residues: CASMRSTGELFF. The DNA for the CDR3 is TGTGCCAGCATGCGCAGCACCGGGGAGCTGTTTTTT.

This chain connects TRBV10-3 to TRBJ2-5, with TRBD2 matching over 9 bases. CDR3 size: 15 residues. CDR1 ENHRY and CDR2 SYGVKD come from the germline V gene. V lost 6 bases to trimming and J lost 5 bases; unmatched junction nucleotides: 10. The CDR3 DNA follows: TGTGCCATCAGAGTTAGCGGGAGCGACATGGAGACCCAGTACTTC. Amino acid sequence: CAIRVSGSDMETQYF.

J is TRBJ1-3 and V is TRBV7-9; TRBD1 is a possible D gene (6 bases). V gave up 4 bases and J gave up 5 bases, with 15 bases separating them. CDR1 is SEHNR, CDR2 FQNEAQ, per germline (reference sequence). This CDR3 has 15 amino acids. The CDR3, as DNA: TGTGCCAGCAGCTATACGGGGACAAGCCGAAACACCATATATTTT. It translates to CASSYTGTSRNTIYF.

The genes are TRBV5-1 and TRBJ2-7; D tentatively fits TRBD1 or TRBD2 (5 bases each). Germline loops: CDR1 SGHRS, CDR2 YFSETQ. With 0 bases removed from V and 2 bases from J, the gap between germline ends came to 12 bases. This CDR3 contains 15 residues. CDR3: CASSLDEGSTYEQYF. CDR3 nucleotide sequence: TGCGCCAGCAGCTTGGATGAGGGGTCGACCTACGAGCAGTACTTC.

This rearrangement joins TRBV2 to TRBJ1-2, with TRBD1 matching 9 bases. Germline CDR1 is SNHLY and CDR2 is FYNNEI. V lost 8 bases to trimming and J lost 4 bases; unmatched junction nucleotides: 5. This CDR3 comprises 13 residues. Here the CDR3 DNA reads TGTGCCAGCCGGACAGGGGAGATCTATGGCTACACCTTC. Translating it yields CASRTGEIYGYTF.

This sequence joins TRBV2 and TRBJ2-1, with D maybe TRBD2 (6 bases). In germline, CDR1 is SNHLY, CDR2 FYNNEI. The CDR3 length is 14 residues. V was shortened by 7 bases and J by 5 bases, with 15 bases between the two germline ends. CDR3 sequence reads: CASTPGLPDNEQFF. CDR3 coding DNA: TGTGCCAGCACCCCCGGACTACCAGACAATGAGCAGTTCTTC. Together with reference TRBV2 and TRBJ2-1, the CDR3 gives the full variable domain: EPEVTQTPSHQVTQMGQEVILRCVPISNHLYFYWYRQILGQKVEFLVSFYNNEISEKSEIFDDQFSVERPDGSNFTLKIRSTKLEDSAMYFCASTPGLPDNEQFFGPGTRLTVL.

This clone was picked up one time. V gene TRBV5-1 combines with J gene TRBJ2-5; 8 bases align to TRBD2. Germline CDR1 SGHRS, CDR2 YFSETQ. The CDR3 extends over 15 amino acids. V trimming: 4 bases; J trimming: 4 bases; junction bases outside the gene matches: 9. CDR3 sequence reads: CASSGGAGEVETQYF. The CDR3 bases are TGCGCCAGCAGCGGGGGAGCGGGAGAGGTAGAGACCCAGTACTTC.

This chain joins TRBV6-6 and TRBJ1-2, with a possible D match to TRBD1 (5 bases). The CDR3 contains 14 residues. CDR1 and CDR2 (germline): MNHNY, SVGAGI (reference sequence). V was clipped by 0 bases and J by 7 bases, with 12 bases between them. This chain's CDR3 is CASSYSNQGAGYTF. In DNA, the CDR3 is TGTGCCAGCAGTTACTCGAATCAGGGAGCTGGCTACACCTTC.

The chain carries TRBV20-1 and TRBJ2-5; the D is unclear. Germline V gene sequence: CDR1 DFQATT, CDR2 SNEGSKA (reference sequence). Between the trimmed V and J ends, which lost 3 bases and 4 bases, there was a span of 6 bases. CDR3 size: 11 residues. The CDR3 DNA follows: TGCAGTGCTAGGGTGGGAGAGACCCAGTACTTC. It yields the protein CSARVGETQYF.